What follows is one TCR beta chain and its context. The CDR3 runs 14 residues. The V gene end was trimmed by 5 bases and the J gene end by 8 bases; junction bases not matched to a gene: 9. Germline-derived CDR1 and CDR2 are MNHEY and SVGAGI. The data are from a study of cytomegalovirus exposure and HLA in healthy donors. This PCR relied on a set of 60 Vbeta primers and 13 Jbeta primers. The table came from immunoSEQ multiplex PCR; TCRdb's copy has only in-frame clones and leaves some out. The table shows roughly 100,000 clones, with 50% to 65% occurring only once. The receptor comes from a man between 25 and 39 years old in good health and CMV-seropositive. The chain couples TRBV6-5 to TRBJ1-2; 9 nucleotides match TRBD1. The sequenced sample was PBMCs. The CDR3 DNA is TGTGCCAGCAGTCTCCGGACAGGGGTAGTCGGCTACACCTTC. This codes for CASSLRTGVVGYTF.